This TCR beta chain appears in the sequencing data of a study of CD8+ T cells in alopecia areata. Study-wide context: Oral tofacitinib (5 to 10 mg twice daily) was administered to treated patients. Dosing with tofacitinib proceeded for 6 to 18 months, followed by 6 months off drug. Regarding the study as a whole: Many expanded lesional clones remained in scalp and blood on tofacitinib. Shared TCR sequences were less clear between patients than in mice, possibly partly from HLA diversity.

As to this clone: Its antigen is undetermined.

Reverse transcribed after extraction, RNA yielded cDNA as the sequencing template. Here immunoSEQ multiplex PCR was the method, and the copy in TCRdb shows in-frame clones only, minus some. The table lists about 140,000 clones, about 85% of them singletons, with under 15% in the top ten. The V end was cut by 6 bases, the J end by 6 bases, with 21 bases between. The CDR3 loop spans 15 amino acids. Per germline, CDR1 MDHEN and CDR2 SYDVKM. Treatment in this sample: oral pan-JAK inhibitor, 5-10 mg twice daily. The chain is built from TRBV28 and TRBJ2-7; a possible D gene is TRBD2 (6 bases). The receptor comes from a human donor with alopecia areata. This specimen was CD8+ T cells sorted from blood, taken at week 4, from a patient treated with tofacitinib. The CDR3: CASRPAPPGEFEQYF. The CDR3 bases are TGTGCCAGCAGACCAGCCCCTCCGGGAGAATTCGAGCAGTACTTC. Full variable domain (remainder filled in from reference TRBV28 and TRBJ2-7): DVKVTQSSRYLVKRTGEKVFLECVQDMDHENMFWYRQDPGLGLRLIYFSYDVKMKEKGDIPEGYSVSREKKERFSLILESASTNQTSMYLCASRPAPPGEFEQYFGPGTRLTVT.